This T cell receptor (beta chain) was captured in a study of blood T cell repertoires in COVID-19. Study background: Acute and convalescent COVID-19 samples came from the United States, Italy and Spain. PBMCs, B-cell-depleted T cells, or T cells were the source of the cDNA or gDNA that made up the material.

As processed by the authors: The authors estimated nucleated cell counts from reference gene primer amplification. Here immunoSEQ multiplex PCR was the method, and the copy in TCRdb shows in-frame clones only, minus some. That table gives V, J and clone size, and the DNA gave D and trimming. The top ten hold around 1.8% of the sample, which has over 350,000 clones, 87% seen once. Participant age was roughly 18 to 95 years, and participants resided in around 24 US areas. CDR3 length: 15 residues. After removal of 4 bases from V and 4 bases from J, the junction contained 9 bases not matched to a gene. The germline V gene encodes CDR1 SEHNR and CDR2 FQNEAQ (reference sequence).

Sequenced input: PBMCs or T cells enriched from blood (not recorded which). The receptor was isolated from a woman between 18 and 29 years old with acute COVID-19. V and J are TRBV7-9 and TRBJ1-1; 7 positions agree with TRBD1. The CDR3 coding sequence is TGTGCCAGCAGCTCACGACAGGGAATGAGCACTGAAGCTTTCTTT. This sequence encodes CASSSRQGMSTEAFF.